This passage covers 7 T cell receptor beta chains from one sample sequenced in a study of regulatory T cells in long-lasting Graves disease (TCRdb year 2021). The method behind the library was multiplex PCR. TCRdb names Illumina HiSeq 4000 as the instrument used. iRepertoire HTBI primers and Arm-PCR amplification of CDR3 regions were used to construct TCR beta libraries. The public reads were run again by TCRdb, first through fastp at Q25 and then through MiXCR, and only productive beta chains were kept. Each entry is one CDR3 protein sequence, shown with its most common DNA and genes. The sample records roughly 610,000 distinct CDR3 sequences, around 17% of which are singletons. Together, the top ten hold approximately 18% of the sample. Sample time point, as interpreted from the label and publication: newly diagnosed GD, antithyroid drugs for less than 3 months. RNA was extracted from PBMCs in TRIzol for both TCR sequencing and RNA sequencing.

These data were likewise used in another study, on T cells in Graves' hyperthyroidism and ophthalmopathy.

Sample: peripheral blood mononuclear cells (PBMCs), taken at new diagnosis, from a patient treated with antithyroid drugs. These receptors were obtained from a woman in her twenties or thirties with Graves disease. Donor details come from another sample of the same person, matched by shared clones.

This clonotype was observed at least ten times. V usage is TRBV2 and J usage is TRBJ1-6; D is unresolved. The V and J ends lost 2 bases and 3 bases respectively, with 14 bases between them. CDR3 length equals 17 residues. Germline V gives CDR1 SNHLY, CDR2 FYNNEI. CDR3 region: CASSEFEEVRYNSPLHF. The CDR3 DNA sequence: TGTGCCAGCAGTGAATTTGAGGAAGTCCGCTATAATTCACCCCTCCACTTT.

The CDR3 sequence is CATEGRGYEQYF. DNA for the CDR3: TGTGCCACCGAAGGAAGGGGCTACGAGCAGTACTTC. This rearrangement joins TRBV24-1 to TRBJ2-7; the D gene is possibly TRBD1 (5 bases). Trimming shortened V by 9 bases and J by 3 bases, and 11 bases separated the two germline ends. Germline V gives CDR1 KGHDR, CDR2 SFDVKD. This CDR3 spans 12 amino acids.

This clonotype turned up a few times. One junction end does not reproduce the germline sequence, and a read error may be involved. The rearrangement links TRBV28 to TRBJ2-7; 9 nucleotides agree with TRBD1. CDR3 length equals 12 residues. Germline CDR1 MDHEN, CDR2 SYDVKM. CDR3 amino acids: CASSLGTGTGKF. The DNA of the CDR3 is TGTGCCAGCAGTCTCGGGACCGGGACAGGGAAGTTC.

The rearrangement uses TRBV28 and TRBJ2-6, with 7 bases matching TRBD2. Per germline, CDR1 MDHEN and CDR2 SYDVKM. This CDR3 contains 18 residues. Germline trimming cut 5 bases from V and 0 bases from J; bases unmatched to any gene: 10. DNA of the CDR3: TGTGCCAGCAGTGTCCCGAGAGCGGGGTTCTCTGGGGCCAACGTCCTGACTTTC. Its translation is CASSVPRAGFSGANVLTF.

This clonotype showed up many times. This chain joins TRBV7-2 and TRBJ2-7; TRBD1 might be the D (6 bases). The CDR3 extends over 14 amino acids. Trimming removed 5 bases at V and 7 bases at J, with 18 bases between. Germline lookup yields CDR1 SGHTA and CDR2 FQGNSA. CDR3 sequence: CASSDMGQPLEQYF. CDR3 bases: TGTGCCAGCAGCGACATGGGACAACCCTTGGAGCAGTACTTC.

This clonotype was counted only a few times. The chain links TRBV7-9 to TRBJ2-7; the D gene could be TRBD1 or TRBD2 (5 bases each). The CDR3 length is 14 residues. Trimming cost V 4 bases and J 4 bases, with 14 bases left between them. Germline CDR1 reads SEHNR; CDR2 reads FQNEAQ (reference sequence). The CDR3 nucleotides are TGTGCCAGCAGCTACTCGGGGCCCCAATACGAGCAGTACTTC. This codes for CASSYSGPQYEQYF.

This clonotype has ten or more counts. The chain links TRBV28 to TRBJ2-6, with D perhaps matching TRBD1 (8 bases). The CDR3 loop spans 16 amino acids. From germline, CDR1 is MDHEN and CDR2 SYDVKM. Between the trimmed V and J ends, which lost 5 bases and 2 bases, there was a span of 13 bases. The CDR3 DNA reads as TGTGCCAGCAGTCCCACAGGGGGGGCTGGGGCCAACGTCCTGACTTTC. It is translated as CASSPTGGAGANVLTF.